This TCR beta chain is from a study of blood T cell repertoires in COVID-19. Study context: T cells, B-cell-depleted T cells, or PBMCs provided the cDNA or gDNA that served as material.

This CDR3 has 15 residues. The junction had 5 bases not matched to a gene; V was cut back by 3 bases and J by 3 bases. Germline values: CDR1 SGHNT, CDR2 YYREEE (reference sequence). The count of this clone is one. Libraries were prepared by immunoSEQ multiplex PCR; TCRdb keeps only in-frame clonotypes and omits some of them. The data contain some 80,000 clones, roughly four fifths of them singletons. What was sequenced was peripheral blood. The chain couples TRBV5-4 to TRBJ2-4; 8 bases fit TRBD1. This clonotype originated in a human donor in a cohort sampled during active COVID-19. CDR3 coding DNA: TGTGCCAGCAGCTCGCAGGGGGCGGACAAAAACATTCAGTACTTC. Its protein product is CASSSQGADKNIQYF.